The clone carrying this T cell receptor (beta chain) appeared a few times. TCRdb fed the RT-PCR reads into MiXCR, producing one record per CDR3 protein. Altogether around 160,000 distinct CDR3 sequences are present, over 25% being singletons, with the ten largest covering around 3.2%. The record originates from a study of patients and donors after allogeneic stem cell transplantation. This TCR was recovered from a human donor who was either an allogeneic HSCT recipient or a stem cell or donor lymphocyte infusion donor (not recorded which). It is not recorded whose cells these are; they may come from a transplant donor. Material for sequencing was blood, either unsorted or a sorted T cell fraction (not recorded which).

The DNA of the CDR3 is TGTGCCAGCAGCCCCCGGGTCGGGGAGCTGTTTTTT. Translation: CASSPRVGELFF. V is TRBV7-2 and J is TRBJ2-2; D not resolved. The CDR3 runs 12 residues. The V gene lost 5 bases and the J gene lost 7 bases, with 8 bases spanning the gap. CDR1 is SGHTA and CDR2 is FQGNSA in the germline V gene.